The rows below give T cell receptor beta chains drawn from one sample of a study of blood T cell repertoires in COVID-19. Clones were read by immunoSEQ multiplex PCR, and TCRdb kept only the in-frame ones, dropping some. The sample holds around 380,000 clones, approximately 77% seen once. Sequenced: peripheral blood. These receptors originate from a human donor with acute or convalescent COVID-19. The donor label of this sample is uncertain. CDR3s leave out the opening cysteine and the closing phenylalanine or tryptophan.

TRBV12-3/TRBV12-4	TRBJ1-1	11	ASSTQLNTEAF
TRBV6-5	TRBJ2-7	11	ASTGQSSYEQY
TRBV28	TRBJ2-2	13	ASSLPGTQTGELF
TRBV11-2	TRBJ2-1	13	ASSHRTSDQTVQF
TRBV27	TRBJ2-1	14	ASSLDRTSANNEQF
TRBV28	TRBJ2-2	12	ASSLRQGVGELF
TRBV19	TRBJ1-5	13	ASSIVGHSNQPQH
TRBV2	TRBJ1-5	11	ASRPDRNQPQH
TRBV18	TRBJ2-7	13	ASSPPGTGRYEQY
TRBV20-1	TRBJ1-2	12	SASRRTGASGYT
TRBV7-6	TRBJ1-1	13	ASSFSDRVNTEAF
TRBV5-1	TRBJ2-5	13	ASSLVVGPQETQY
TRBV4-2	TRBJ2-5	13	ASSHSTGDQETQY
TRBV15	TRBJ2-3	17	ATSRLTGGAGWRPDTQY
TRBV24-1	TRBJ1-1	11	ATSVQGDTEAF
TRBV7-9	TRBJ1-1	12	ASSPTSGTSEAF
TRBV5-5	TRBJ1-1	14	ASSPAAARMNTEAF
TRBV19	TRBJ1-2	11	ASSVQGTYGYT
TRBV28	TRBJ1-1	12	ASSLWQVGTEAF
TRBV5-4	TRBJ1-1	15	ASSKRVGGQGGTEAF
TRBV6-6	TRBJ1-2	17	ASTYIGVGGARSYYGYT
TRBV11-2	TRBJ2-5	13	ASSLDLGGAETQY
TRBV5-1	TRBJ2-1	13	ASSTGLDWDTEQF
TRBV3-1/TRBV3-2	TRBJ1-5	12	ASSLNRLNQPQH
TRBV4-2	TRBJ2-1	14	ASSQDIRTAYNEQF
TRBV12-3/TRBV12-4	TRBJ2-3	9	ASSLRNTQY
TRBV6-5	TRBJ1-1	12	ASKTTGVHTEAF
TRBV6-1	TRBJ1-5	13	ASSEALLSNQPQH
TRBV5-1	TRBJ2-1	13	ASRWSGGAEGEQF
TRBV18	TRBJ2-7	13	ASSFDGQGRYEQY
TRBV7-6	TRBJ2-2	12	ASSSQGASGELF
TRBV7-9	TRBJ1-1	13	ASSLKSDKNTEAF
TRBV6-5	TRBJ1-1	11	ASRTGVNTEAF
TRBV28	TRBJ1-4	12	ASGGGLATEKLF
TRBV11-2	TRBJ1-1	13	ASSLLPGSATEAF
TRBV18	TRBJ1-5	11	ASSPPGNQPQH
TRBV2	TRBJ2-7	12	ASSQDRGRYEQY
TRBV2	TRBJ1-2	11	ASSEQVIYGYT
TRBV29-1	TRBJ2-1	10	SWTFLGSEQF
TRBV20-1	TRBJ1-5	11	SASSRAYQPQH
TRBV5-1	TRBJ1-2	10	ASSGQGYGYT
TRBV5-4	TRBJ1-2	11	ASKKLGGVGYT
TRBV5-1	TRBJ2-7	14	ASSTMPSGSSYEQY
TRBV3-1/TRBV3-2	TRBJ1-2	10	ASSQDSRGYT
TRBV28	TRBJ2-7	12	ASSLGGGSYEQY
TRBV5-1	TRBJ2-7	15	ASSLEPGVTLADEQY
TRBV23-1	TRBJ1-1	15	ANDRREVVQGDTEAF
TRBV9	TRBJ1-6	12	ASSVTGTNSPLH
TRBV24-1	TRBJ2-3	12	ATSDPQTGDTQY
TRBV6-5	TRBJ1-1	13	ASSYSSFMNTEAF
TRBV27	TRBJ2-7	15	ASSLGLAGGLAYEQY
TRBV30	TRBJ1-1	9	AWSEGRFAF
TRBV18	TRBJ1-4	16	ASSARTGGDRSYEKLF
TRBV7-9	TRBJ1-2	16	ASSFGGARKDKLYGYT
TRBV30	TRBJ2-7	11	AWSGGSYYEQY
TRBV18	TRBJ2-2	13	ASSEDRVSTGELF
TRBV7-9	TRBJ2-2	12	ASRGGALTGELF